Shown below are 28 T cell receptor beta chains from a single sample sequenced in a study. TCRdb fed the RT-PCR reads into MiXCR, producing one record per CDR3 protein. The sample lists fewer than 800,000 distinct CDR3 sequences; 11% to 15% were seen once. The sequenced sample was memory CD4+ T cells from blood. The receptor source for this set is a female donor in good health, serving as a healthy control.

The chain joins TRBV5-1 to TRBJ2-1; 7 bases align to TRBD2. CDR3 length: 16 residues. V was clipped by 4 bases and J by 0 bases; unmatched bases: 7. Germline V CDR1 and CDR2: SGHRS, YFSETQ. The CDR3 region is CASSTGGGSSYNEQFF. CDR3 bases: TGCGCCAGCAGCACCGGCGGGGGAAGCTCCTACAATGAGCAGTTCTTC.

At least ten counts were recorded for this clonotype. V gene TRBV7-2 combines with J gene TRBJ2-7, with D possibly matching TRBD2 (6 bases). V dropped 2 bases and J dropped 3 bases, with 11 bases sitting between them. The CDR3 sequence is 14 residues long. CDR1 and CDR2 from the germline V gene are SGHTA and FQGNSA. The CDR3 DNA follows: TGTGCCAGCAGCTTATCCGGCGGGGACTACGAGCAGTACTTC. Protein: CASSLSGGDYEQYF.

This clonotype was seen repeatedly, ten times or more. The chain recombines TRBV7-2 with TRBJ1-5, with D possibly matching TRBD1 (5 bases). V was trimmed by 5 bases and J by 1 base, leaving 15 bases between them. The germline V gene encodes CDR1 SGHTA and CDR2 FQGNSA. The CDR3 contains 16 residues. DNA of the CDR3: TGTGCCAGCAGCCTCCCCCCGGGGACCAGCAATCAGCCCCAGCATTTT. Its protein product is CASSLPPGTSNQPQHF.

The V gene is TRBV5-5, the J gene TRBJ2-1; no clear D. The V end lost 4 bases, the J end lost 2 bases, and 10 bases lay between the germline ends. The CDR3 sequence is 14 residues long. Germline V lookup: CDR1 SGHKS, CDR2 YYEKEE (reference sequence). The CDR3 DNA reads TGTGCCAGCAGCCGTCGACAAACCTACAATGAGCAGTTCTTC. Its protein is CASSRRQTYNEQFF. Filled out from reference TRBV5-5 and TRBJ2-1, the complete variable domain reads DAGVTQSPTHLIKTRGQQVTLRCSPISGHKSVSWYQQVLGQGPQFIFQYYEKEERGRGNFPDRFSARQFPNYSSELNVNALLLGDSALYLCASSRRQTYNEQFFGPGTRLTVL.

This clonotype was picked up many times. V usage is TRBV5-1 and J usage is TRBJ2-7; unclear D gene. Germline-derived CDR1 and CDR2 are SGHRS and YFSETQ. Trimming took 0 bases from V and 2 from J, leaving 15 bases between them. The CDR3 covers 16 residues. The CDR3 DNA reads TGCGCCAGCAGCTTGGGCGTCGGCTCCCTCACCTACGAGCAGTACTTC. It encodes CASSLGVGSLTYEQYF.

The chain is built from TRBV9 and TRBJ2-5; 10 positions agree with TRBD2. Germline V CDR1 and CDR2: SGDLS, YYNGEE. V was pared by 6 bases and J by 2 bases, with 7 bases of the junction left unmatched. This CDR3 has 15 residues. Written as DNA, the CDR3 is TGTGCCAGCAACCTGGGGACTAGCGAACAAGAGACCCAGTACTTC. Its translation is CASNLGTSEQETQYF.

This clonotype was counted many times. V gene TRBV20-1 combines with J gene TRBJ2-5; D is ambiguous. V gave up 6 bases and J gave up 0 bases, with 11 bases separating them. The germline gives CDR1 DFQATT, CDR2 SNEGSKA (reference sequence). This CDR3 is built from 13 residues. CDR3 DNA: TGCAGTGCAATCTGGACCGACCAAGAGACCCAGTACTTC. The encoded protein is CSAIWTDQETQYF.

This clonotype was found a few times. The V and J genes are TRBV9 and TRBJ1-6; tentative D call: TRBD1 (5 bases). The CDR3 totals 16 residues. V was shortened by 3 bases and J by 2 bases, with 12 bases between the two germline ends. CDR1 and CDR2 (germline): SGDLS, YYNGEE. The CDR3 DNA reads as TGTGCCAGCAGCGCCTGGGGCGGGACCTATAATTCACCCCTCCACTTT. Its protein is CASSAWGGTYNSPLHF. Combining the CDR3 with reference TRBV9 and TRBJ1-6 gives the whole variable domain DSGVTQTPKHLITATGQRVTLRCSPRSGDLSVYWYQQSLDQGLQFLIQYYNGEERAKGNILERFSAQQFPDLHSELNLSSLELGDSALYFCASSAWGGTYNSPLHFGNGTRLTVT.

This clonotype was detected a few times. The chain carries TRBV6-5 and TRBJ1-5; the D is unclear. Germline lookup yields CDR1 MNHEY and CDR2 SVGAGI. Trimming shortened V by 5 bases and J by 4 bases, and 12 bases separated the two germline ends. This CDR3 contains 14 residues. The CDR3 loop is CASSTPGINQPQHF. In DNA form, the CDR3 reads TGTGCCAGCAGTACCCCGGGGATTAATCAGCCCCAGCATTTT.

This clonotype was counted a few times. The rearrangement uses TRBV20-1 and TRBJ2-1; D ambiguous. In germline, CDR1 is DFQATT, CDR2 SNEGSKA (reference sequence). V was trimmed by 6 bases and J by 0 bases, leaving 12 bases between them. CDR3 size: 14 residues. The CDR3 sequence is CSATPAGSYNEQFF. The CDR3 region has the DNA TGCAGTGCCACTCCCGCTGGCTCCTACAATGAGCAGTTCTTC.

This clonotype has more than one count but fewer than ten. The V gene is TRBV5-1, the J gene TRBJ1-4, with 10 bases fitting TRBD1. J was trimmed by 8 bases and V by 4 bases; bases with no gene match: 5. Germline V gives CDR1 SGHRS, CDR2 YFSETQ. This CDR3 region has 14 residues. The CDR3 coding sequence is TGCGCCAGCAGCCCATCGACAGGGGGCGAAAAACTGTTTTTT. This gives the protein CASSPSTGGEKLFF. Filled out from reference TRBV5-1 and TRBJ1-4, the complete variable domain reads KAGVTQTPRYLIKTRGQQVTLSCSPISGHRSVSWYQQTPGQGLQFLFEYFSETQRNKGNFPGRFSGRQFSNSRSEMNVSTLELGDSALYLCASSPSTGGEKLFFGSGTQLSVL.

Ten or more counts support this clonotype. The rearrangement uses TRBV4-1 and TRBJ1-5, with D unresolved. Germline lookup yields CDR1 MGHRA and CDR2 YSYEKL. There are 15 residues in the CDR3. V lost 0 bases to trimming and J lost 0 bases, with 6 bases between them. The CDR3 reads CASSQEGNSNQPQHF. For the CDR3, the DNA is TGCGCCAGCAGCCAAGAAGGCAATAGCAATCAGCCCCAGCATTTT.

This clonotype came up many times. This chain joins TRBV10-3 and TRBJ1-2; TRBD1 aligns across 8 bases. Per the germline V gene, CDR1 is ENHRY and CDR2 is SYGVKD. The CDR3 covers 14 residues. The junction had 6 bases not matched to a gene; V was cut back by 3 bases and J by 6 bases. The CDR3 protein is CAISDKGRGHGYTF. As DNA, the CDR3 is TGTGCCATCAGTGATAAGGGCAGGGGGCATGGCTACACCTTC.

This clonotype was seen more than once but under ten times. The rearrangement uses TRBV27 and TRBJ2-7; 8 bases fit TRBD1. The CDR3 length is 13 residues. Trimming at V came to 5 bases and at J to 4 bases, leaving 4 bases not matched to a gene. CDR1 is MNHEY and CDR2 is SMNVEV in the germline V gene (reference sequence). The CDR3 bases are TGTGCCAGCAGTAGGGGACAGGAATACGAGCAGTACTTC. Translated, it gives CASSRGQEYEQYF.

The DNA for the CDR3 is TGCAGTGCTAGAGTCCCATCCCTAGCCAAAAACATTCAGTACTTC. This encodes CSARVPSLAKNIQYF. J is TRBJ2-4 and V is TRBV20-1; D is unresolved. The CDR3 has 15 amino acids. The V gene's germline CDR1 is DFQATT and CDR2 SNEGSKA (reference sequence). V was trimmed by 1 base and J by 0 bases, leaving 10 bases between them.

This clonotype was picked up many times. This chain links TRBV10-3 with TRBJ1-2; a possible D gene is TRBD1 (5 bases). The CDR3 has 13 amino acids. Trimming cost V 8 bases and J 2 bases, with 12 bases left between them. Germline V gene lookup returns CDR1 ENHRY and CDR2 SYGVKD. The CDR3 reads CAIGAEQNYGYTF. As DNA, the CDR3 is TGTGCCATCGGGGCGGAACAAAACTATGGCTACACCTTC.

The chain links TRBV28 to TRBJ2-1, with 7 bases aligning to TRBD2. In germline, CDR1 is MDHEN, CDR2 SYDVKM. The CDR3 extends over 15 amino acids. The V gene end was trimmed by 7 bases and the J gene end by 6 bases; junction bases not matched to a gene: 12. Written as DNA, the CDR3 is TGTGCCAGCACCGAACGGGGGGAGGGAGGCAATGAGCAGTTCTTC. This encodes CASTERGEGGNEQFF.

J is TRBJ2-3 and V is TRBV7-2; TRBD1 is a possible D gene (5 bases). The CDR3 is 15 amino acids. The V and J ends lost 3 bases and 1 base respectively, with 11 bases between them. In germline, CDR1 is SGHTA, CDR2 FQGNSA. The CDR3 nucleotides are TGTGCCAGCAGCTTGGGGCCCGTAGGCACAGATACGCAGTATTTT. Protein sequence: CASSLGPVGTDTQYF.

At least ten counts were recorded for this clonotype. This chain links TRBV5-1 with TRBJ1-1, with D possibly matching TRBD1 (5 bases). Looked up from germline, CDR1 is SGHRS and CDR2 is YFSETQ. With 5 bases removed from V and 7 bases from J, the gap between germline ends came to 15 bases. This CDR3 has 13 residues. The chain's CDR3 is CASSNPGEGEAFF. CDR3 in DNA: TGCGCCAGCAGTAACCCGGGGGAGGGTGAAGCTTTCTTT.

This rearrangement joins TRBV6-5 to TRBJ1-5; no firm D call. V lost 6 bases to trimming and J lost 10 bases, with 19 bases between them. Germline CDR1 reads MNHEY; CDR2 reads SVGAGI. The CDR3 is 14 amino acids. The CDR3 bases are TGTGCCAGCAGCCCTCAGTACCCCCCCTCACCCCAGCATTTT. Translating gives CASSPQYPPSPQHF.

DNA for the CDR3: TGTGCCAGCAGTTCAGTGGGGACCCAGTACTTC. Translating gives CASSSVGTQYF. The chain carries TRBV12-3 or TRBV12-4 and TRBJ2-5; no reliable D call. V lost 4 bases to trimming and J lost 7 bases, with 7 bases between them. The length of the CDR3 is 11 residues.

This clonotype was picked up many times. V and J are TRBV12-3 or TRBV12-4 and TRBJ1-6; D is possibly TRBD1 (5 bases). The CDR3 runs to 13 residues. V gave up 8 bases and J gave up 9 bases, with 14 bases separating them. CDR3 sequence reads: CASRGVTASPLHF. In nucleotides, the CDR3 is TGTGCCAGCCGCGGCGTGACAGCTTCACCCCTCCACTTT.

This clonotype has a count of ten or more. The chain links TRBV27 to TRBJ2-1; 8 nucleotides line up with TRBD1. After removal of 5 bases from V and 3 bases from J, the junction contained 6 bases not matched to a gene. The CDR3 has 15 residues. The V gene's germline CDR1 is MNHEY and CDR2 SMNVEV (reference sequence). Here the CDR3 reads CASSLRQGFYNEQFF. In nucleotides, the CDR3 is TGTGCCAGCAGTCTCAGACAGGGGTTCTACAATGAGCAGTTCTTC.

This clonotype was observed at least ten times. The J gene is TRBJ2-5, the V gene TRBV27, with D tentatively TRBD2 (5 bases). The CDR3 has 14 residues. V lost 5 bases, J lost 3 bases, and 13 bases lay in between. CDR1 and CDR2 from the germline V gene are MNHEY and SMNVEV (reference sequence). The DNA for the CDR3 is TGTGCCAGCAGTAAAGTGAACGGGAAAGAGACCCAGTACTTC. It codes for CASSKVNGKETQYF.

CDR3 nucleotide sequence: TGTGCCAGCAGTGAATCCCTAGGGGGCGGTGAAAAACTGTTTTTT. Its translation: CASSESLGGGEKLFF. The V call is TRBV25-1, the J call TRBJ1-4; 7 bases line up with TRBD1. Germline CDR1 and CDR2: MGHDK and SYGVNS. The CDR3 runs 15 residues. Unmatched junction bases numbered 6, after V lost 1 base and J lost 7 bases.

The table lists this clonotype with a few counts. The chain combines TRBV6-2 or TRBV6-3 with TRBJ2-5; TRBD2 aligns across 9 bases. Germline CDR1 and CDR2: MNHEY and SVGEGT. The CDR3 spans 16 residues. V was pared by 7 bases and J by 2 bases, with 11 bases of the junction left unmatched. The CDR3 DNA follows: TGTGCCAGCACCCGGTCGACTAGCGGTAAACAAGAGACCCAGTACTTC. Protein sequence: CASTRSTSGKQETQYF.

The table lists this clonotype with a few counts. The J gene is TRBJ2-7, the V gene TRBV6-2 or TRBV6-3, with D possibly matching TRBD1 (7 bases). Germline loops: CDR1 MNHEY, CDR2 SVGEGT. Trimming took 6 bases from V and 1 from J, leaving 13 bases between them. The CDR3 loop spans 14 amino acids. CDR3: CASSDREVSYEQYF. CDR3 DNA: TGTGCCAGCAGCGACAGGGAGGTATCCTACGAGCAGTACTTC.

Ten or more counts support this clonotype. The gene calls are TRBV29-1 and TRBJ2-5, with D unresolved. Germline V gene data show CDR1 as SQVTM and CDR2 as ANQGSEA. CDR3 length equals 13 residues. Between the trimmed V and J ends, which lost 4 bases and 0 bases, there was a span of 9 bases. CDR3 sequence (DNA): TGCAGCGTTGCAACTACAGACCAAGAGACCCAGTACTTC. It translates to CSVATTDQETQYF.